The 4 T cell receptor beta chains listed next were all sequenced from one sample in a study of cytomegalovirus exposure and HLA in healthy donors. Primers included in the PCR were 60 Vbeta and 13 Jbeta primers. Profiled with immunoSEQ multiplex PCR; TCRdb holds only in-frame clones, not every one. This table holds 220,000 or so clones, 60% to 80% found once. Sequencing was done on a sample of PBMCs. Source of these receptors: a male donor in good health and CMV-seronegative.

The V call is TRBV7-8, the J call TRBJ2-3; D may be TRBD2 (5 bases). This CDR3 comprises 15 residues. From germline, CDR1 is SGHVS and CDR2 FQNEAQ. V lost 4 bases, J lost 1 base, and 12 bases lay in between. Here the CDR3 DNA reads TGTGCCAGCAGCTCCGGCCGGGAAGGCACAGATACGCAGTATTTT. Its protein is CASSSGREGTDTQYF.

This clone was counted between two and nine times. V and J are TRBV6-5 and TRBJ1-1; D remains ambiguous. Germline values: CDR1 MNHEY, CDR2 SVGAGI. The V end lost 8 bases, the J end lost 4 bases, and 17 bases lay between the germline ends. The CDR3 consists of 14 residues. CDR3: CASRHELSATEAFF. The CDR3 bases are TGTGCCAGCCGACATGAACTTTCTGCCACTGAAGCTTTCTTT.

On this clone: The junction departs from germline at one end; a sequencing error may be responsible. CDR3: CATSRSGEKLFF. The CDR3 coding sequence is TGTGCCACCAGTAGGAGCGGTGAAAAACTGTTTTTT. The chain recombines TRBV10-3 with TRBJ1-4, with D uncertain. CDR3 length: 12 amino acids. The V gene's germline CDR1 is ENHRY and CDR2 SYGVKD.

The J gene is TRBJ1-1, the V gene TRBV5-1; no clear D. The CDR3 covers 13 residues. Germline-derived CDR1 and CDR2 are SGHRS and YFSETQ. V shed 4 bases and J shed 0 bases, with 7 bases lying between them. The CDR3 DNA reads TGCGCCAGCAGCCCAGTTATGAACACTGAAGCTTTCTTT. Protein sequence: CASSPVMNTEAFF.